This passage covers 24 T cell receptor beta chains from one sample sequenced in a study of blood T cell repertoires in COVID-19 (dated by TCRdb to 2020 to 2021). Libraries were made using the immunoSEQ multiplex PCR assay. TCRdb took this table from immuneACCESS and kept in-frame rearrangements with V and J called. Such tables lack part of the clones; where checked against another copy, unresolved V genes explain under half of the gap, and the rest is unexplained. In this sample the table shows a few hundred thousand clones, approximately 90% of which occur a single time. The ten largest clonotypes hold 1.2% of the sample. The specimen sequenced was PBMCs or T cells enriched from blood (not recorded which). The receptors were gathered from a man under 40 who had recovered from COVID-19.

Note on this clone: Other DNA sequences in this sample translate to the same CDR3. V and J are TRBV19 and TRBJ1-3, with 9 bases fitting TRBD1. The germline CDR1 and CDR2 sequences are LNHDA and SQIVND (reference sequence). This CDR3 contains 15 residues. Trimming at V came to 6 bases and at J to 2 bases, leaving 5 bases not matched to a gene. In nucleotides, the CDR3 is TGTGCCAGTAGCGCGGGACAGGGAACTGGAAACACCATATATTTT. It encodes CASSAGQGTGNTIYF.

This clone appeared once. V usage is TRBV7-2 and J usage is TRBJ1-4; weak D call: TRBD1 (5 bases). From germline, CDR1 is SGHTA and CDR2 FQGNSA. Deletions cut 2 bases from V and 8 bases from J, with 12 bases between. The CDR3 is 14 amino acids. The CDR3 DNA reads TGTGCCAGCAGCTTAAACAGGCTAAGCGAAAAACTGTTTTTT. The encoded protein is CASSLNRLSEKLFF. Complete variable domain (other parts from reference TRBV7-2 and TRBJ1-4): GAGVSQSPSNKVTEKGKDVELRCDPISGHTALYWYRQSLGQGLEFLIYFQGNSAPDKSGLPSDRFSAERTGGSVSTLTIQRTQQEDSAVYLCASSLNRLSEKLFFGSGTQLSVL.

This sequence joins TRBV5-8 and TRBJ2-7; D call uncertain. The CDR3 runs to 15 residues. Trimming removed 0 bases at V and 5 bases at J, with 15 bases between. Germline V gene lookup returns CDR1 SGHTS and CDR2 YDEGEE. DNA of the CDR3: TGTGCCAGCAGCTTGGCGACTCAATATGGCCACGAGCAGTACTTC. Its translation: CASSLATQYGHEQYF. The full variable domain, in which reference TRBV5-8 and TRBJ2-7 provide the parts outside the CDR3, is EAGVTQSPTHLIKTRGQQATLRCSPISGHTSVYWYQQALGLGLQFLLWYDEGEERNRGNFPPRFSGRQFPNYSSELNVNALELEDSALYLCASSLATQYGHEQYFGPGTRLTVT.

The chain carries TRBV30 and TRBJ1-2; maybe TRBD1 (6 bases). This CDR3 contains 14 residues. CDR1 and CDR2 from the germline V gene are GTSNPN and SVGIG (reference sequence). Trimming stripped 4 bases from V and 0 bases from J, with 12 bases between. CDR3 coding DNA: TGTGCCTGGATTCTCAGGGGAGCTAACTATGGCTACACCTTC. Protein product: CAWILRGANYGYTF.

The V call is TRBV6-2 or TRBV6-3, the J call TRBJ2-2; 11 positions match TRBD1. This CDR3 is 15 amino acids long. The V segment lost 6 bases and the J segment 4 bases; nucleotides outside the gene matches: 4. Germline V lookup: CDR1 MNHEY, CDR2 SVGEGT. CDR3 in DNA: TGTGCCAGCAGCGGGGACAGGGGGTCCACCGGGGAGCTGTTTTTT. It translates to CASSGDRGSTGELFF.

CDR3 region: CASRTGKLNTEAFF. CDR3 nucleotides: TGTGCCAGTAGGACAGGGAAGCTGAACACTGAAGCTTTCTTT. The V call is TRBV6-5, the J call TRBJ1-1; 8 nucleotides match TRBD1. The CDR3 sequence is 14 residues long. CDR1 is MNHEY, CDR2 SVGAGI, per germline. V lost 9 bases, J lost 0 bases, and 6 bases stayed unmatched.

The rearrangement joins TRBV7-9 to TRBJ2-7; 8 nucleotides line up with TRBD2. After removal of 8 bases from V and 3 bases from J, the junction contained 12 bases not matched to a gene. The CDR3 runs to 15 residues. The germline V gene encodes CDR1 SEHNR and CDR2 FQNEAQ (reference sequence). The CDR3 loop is CASSRTGGDFYEQYF. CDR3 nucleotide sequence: TGTGCCAGCTCCCGAACCGGGGGGGATTTCTACGAGCAGTACTTC. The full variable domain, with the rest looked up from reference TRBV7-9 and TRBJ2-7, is DTGVSQNPRHKITKRGQNVTFRCDPISEHNRLYWYRQTLGQGPEFLTYFQNEAQLEKSRLLSDRFSAERPKGSFSTLEIQRTEQGDSAMYLCASSRTGGDFYEQYFGPGTRLTVT.

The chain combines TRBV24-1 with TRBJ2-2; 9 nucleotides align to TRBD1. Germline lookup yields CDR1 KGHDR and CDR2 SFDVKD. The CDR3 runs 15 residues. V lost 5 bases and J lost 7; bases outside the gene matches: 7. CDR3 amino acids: CATSAPDRGGGELFF. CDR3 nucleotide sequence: TGTGCCACCAGTGCCCCGGACAGGGGAGGCGGGGAGCTGTTTTTT.

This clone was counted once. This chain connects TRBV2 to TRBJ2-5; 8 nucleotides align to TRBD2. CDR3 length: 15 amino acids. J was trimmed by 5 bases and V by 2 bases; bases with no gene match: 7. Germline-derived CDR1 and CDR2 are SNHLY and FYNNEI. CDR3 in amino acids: CASSEPGLAWETQYF. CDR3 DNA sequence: TGTGCCAGCAGTGAACCCGGACTAGCTTGGGAGACCCAGTACTTC.

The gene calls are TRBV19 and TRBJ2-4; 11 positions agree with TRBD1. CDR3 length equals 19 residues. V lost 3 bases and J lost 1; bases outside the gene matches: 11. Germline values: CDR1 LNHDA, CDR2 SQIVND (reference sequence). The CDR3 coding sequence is TGTGCCAGTAGTATCCCTCCGGGACAGGGGGGGGAGGCCAAAAACATTCAGTACTTC. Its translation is CASSIPPGQGGEAKNIQYF.

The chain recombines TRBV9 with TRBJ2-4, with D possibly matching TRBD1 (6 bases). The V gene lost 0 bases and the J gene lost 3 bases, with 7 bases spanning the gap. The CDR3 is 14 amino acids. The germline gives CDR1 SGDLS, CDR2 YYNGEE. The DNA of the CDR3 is TGTGCCAGCAGCGTAGGACAGGTCAAAAACATTCAGTACTTC. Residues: CASSVGQVKNIQYF.

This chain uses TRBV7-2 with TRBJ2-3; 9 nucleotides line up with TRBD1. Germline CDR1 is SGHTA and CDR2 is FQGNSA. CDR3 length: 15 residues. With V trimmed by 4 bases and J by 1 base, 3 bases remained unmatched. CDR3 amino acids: CASSSRTGGTDTQYF. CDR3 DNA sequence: TGTGCCAGCAGCTCCCGGACAGGGGGCACAGATACGCAGTATTTT.

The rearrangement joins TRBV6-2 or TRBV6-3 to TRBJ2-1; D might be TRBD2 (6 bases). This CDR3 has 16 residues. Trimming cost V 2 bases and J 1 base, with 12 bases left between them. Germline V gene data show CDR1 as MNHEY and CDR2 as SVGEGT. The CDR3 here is CASSYRRGRSYNEQFF. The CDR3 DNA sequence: TGTGCCAGCAGTTACAGGAGGGGTAGGTCCTACAATGAGCAGTTCTTC.

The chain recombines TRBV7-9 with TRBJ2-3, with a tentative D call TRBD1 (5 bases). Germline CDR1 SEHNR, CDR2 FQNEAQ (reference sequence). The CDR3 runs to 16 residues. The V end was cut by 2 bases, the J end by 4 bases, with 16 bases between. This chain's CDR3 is CASSLRVVRDPDTQYF. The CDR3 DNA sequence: TGTGCCAGCAGCTTAAGGGTTGTCAGGGATCCAGATACGCAGTATTTT.

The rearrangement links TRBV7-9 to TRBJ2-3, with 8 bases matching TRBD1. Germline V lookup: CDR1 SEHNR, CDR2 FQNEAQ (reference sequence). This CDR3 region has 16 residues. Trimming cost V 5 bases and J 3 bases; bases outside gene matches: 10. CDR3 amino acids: CASSPTRTGRTDTQYF. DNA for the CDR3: TGTGCCAGCAGCCCTACCCGGACAGGGCGGACAGATACGCAGTATTTT.

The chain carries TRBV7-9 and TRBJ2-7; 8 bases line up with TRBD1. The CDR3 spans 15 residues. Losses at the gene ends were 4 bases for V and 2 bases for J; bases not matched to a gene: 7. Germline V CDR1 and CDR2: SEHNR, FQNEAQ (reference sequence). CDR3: CASSSNRGKAYEQYF. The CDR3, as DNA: TGTGCCAGCAGCTCAAACAGGGGGAAGGCCTACGAGCAGTACTTC.

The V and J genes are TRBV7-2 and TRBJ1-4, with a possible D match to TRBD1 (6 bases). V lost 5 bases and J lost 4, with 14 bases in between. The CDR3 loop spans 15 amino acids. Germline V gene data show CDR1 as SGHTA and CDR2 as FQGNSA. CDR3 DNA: TGTGCCAGCAGCCCGGTGGACAGTGTTAATGAAAAACTGTTTTTT. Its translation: CASSPVDSVNEKLFF.

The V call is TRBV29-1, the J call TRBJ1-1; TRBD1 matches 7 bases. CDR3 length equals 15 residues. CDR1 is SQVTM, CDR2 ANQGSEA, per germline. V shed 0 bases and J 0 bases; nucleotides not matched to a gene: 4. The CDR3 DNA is TGCAGCGTTGAAGATCCGGGACAGTTGAACACTGAAGCTTTCTTT. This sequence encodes CSVEDPGQLNTEAFF.

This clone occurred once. CDR3: CASSLAGRLSYEQYF. The DNA for the CDR3 is TGTGCCAGCAGCTTAGCGGGGAGGCTTTCCTACGAGCAGTACTTC. This chain joins TRBV7-9 and TRBJ2-7; TRBD2 might be the D (6 bases). V shed 0 bases and J shed 1 base, with 10 bases lying between them. The germline CDR1 and CDR2 sequences are SEHNR and FQNEAQ (reference sequence). The CDR3 runs 15 residues.

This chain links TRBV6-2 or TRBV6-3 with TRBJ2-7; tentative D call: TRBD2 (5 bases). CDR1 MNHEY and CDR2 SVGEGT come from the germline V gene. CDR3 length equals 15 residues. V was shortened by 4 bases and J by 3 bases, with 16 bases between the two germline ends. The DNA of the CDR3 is TGTGCCAGCAGTTCCCCCCCCGAGGGAAACTACGAGCAGTACTTC. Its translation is CASSSPPEGNYEQYF.

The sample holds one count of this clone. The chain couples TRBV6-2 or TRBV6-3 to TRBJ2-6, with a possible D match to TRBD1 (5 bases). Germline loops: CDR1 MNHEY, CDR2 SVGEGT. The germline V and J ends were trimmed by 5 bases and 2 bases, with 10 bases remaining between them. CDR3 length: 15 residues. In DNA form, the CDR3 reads TGTGCCAGCAGTGACGACAGAGCTGGGGCCAACGTCCTGACTTTC. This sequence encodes CASSDDRAGANVLTF.

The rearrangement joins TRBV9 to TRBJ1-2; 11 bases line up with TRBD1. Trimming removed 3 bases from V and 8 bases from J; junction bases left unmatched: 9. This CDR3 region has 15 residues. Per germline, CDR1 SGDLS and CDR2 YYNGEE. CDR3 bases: TGTGCCAGCAGCGAAAAAGGACAGGGGGCGCGAGGCTACACCTTC. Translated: CASSEKGQGARGYTF.

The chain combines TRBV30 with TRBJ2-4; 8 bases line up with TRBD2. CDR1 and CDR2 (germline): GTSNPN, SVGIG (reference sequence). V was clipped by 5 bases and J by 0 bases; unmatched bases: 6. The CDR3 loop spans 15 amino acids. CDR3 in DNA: TGTGCCTGGGCTAGCGGGTCCCTAGCCAAAAACATTCAGTACTTC. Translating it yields CAWASGSLAKNIQYF.

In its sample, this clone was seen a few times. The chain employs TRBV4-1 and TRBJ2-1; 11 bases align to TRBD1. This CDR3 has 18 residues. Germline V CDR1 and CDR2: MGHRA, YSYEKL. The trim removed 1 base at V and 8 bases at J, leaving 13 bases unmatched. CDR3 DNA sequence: TGCGCCAGCAGCCAAGGAATTCTCCGGGACAGGGGGATTTATGAGCAGTTCTTC. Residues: CASSQGILRDRGIYEQFF.